The present T cell receptor (beta chain) was sequenced within a study of blood T cell repertoires in COVID-19. In the original analysis: Counts of nucleated cells, estimated from reference gene primer amplification, were obtained. TCRdb's table, derived via immunoSEQ multiplex PCR, lists solely in-frame clones and lacks some. Clone size and V and J calls were adopted from that table, with D and trimming inferred from the DNA. The data hold some 59,000 clones, with roughly 79% observed a single time. The sequence was obtained from an older woman with acute or convalescent COVID-19. Sequenced sample: peripheral blood.

The CDR3 DNA reads TGTGCCAGCAGCTTTTTTCAGGGCCCCGGGGAGCTGTTTTTT. This encodes CASSFFQGPGELFF. J is TRBJ2-2 and V is TRBV11-3; possible D gene TRBD1, 5 bases. From germline, CDR1 is SGHNT and CDR2 YENEEA. V lost 3 bases, J lost 6 bases, and 11 bases lay in between. The length of the CDR3 is 14 residues.